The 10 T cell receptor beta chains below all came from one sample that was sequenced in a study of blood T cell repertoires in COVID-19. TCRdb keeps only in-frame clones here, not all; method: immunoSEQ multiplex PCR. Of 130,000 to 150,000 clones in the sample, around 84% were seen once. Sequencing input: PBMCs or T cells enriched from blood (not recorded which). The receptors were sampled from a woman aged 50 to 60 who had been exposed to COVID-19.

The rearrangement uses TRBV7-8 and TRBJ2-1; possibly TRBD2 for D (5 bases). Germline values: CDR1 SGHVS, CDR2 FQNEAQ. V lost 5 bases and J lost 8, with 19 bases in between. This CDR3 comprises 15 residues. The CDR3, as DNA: TGTGCCAGCAGCCCAGTGGTGACTACCCTTGATGAGCAGTTCTTC. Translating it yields CASSPVVTTLDEQFF.

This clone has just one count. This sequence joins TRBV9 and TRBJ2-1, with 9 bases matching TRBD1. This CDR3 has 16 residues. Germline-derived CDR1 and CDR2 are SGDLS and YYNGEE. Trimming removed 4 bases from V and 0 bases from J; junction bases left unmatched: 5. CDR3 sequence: CASSYKTGGSYNEQFF. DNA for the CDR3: TGTGCCAGCAGCTATAAGACAGGGGGCTCCTACAATGAGCAGTTCTTC.

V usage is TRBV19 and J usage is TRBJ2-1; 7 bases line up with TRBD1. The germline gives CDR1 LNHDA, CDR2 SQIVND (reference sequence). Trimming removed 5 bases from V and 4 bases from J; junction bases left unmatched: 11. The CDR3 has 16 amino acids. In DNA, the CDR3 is TGTGCCAGTAGTCTTCGACAGGGTGGCTCTTACAATGAGCAGTTCTTC. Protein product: CASSLRQGGSYNEQFF.

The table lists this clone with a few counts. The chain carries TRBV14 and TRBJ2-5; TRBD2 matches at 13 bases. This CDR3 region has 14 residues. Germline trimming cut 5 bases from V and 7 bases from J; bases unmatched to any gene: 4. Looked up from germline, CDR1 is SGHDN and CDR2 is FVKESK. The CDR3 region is CASSGTSGKGTQYF. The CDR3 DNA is TGTGCCAGCAGCGGGACTAGCGGGAAAGGGACCCAGTACTTC. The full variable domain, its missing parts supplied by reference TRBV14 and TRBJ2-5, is EAGVTQFPSHSVIEKGQTVTLRCDPISGHDNLYWYRRVMGKEIKFLLHFVKESKQDESGMPNNRFLAERTGGTYSTLKVQPAELEDSGVYFCASSGTSGKGTQYFGPGTRLLVL.

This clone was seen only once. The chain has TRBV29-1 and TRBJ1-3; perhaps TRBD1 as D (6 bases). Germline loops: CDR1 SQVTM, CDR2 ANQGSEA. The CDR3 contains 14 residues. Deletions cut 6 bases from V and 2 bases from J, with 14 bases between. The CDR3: CSVALTGAGNTIYF. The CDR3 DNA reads TGCAGCGTCGCGCTGACAGGAGCTGGAAACACCATATATTTT.

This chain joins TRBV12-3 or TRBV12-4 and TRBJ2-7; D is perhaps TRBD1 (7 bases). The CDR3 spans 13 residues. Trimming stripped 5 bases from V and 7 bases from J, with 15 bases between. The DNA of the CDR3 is TGTGCCAGCAGTCGACAGGGACTTGGGGAGCAGTACTTC. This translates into CASSRQGLGEQYF.

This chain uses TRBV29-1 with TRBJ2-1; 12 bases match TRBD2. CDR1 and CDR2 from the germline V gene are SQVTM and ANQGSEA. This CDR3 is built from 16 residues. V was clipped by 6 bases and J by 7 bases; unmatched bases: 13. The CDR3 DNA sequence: TGCAGCGTGAGGGGCCCTAGCGGGAGGGCCTCGAATGAGCAGTTCTTC. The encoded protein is CSVRGPSGRASNEQFF.

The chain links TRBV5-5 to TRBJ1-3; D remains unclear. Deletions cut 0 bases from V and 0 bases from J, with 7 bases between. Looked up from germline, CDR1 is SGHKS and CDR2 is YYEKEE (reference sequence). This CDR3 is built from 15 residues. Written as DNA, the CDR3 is TGTGCCAGCAGCTTGGTACCGGGCTCTGGAAACACCATATATTTT. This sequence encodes CASSLVPGSGNTIYF.

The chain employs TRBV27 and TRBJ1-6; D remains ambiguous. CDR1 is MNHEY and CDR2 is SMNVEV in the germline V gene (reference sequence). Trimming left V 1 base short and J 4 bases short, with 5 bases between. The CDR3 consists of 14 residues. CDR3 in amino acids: CASSLFGYNSPLHF. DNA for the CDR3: TGTGCCAGCAGTTTATTCGGTTATAATTCACCCCTCCACTTT.

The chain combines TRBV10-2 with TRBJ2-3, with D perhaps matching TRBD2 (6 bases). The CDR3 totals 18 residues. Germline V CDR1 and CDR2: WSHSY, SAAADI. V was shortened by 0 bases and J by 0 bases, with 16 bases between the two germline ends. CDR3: CASSESLEGYGSTDTQYF. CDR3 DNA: TGCGCCAGCAGTGAGTCTCTGGAGGGGTACGGAAGCACAGATACGCAGTATTTT.